This T cell receptor (beta chain) was sequenced in a study of T cells in Graves' hyperthyroidism and ophthalmopathy. Study as a whole: At the time of initial diagnosis and before any treatment, peripheral blood was collected. Overall study findings and caveats: Appearing also in blood were most of the thyroid clonotypes expanded above 0.001. A median 6.5 months before onset, the model predicted ophthalmopathy.

Using RNA transcripts as the source, TCR beta CDR3 regions were amplified. The TCR CDR3 was amplified in a first-round RT-PCR using the HTBI primer set. One entry per CDR3 protein results from TCRdb running MiXCR on the multiplex PCR reads. The sample lists roughly 40,000 distinct CDR3 sequences, 40% to 60% seen once, with roughly a sixth in the top ten. The source of the PBMCs was approximately 9.5 ml of fresh peripheral blood. The CDR3 consists of 15 residues. The ends were cut back, 5 bases at V and 4 bases at J, with 15 bases in the middle. CDR1 is DFQATT, CDR2 SNEGSKA, per germline (reference sequence). As for this clonotype: Its specificity is not known.

Sequenced input: blood. The rearrangement links TRBV20-1 to TRBJ2-6, with D perhaps matching TRBD2 (7 bases). The clonotype originates from a man aged 40-50 years with Graves' ophthalmopathy. CDR3 residues: CSAADGGPGANVLTF. The CDR3, as DNA: TGCAGTGCTGCGGACGGGGGGCCAGGGGCCAACGTCCTGACTTTC.